These T cell receptor beta chains were read from a single sample in a study of blood T cells in healthy people across ages. One entry per CDR3 protein, called by TCRdb with MiXCR from the 5' RACE reads. Here the sample spans 850,000 to 1,100,000 distinct CDR3 sequences, more than 30% being singletons. What was sequenced was blood. Receptors originate from a man aged 18 to 29 in good health. Each CDR3 is given with its conserved first and last residue. Fields, in order: V gene, J gene, CDR3 protein.

>TRBV6-5|TRBJ2-7
CASSQGQSYEQYF
>TRBV6-6|TRBJ2-1
CASSSPGLVWNEQFF
>TRBV20-1|TRBJ2-1
CSALKRYNEQFF
>TRBV10-3|TRBJ1-2
CAISESDGANYGYTF
>TRBV27|TRBJ1-2
CASSLALSGGSYGYTF
>TRBV28|TRBJ2-2
CASSFPGNTGELFF
>TRBV28|TRBJ1-2
CASSLGQRANYGYTF
>TRBV29-1|TRBJ1-2
CSVGGQSNYGYTF
>TRBV20-1|TRBJ2-3
CSAINPGTTDTQYF
>TRBV11-2|TRBJ1-1
CASSLDRLEAFF
>TRBV4-3|TRBJ2-3
CASSQDGGGNTDTQYF
>TRBV27|TRBJ1-6
CASSLRDRGDSPLHF
>TRBV6-2/TRBV6-3|TRBJ2-3
CASSYDHTDTQYF
>TRBV7-2|TRBJ1-2
CAIIGGDANYGYTF
>TRBV20-1|TRBJ1-5
CSARDQGYSNQPQHF
>TRBV14|TRBJ2-5
CASSQTVDREETQYF
>TRBV9|TRBJ2-6
CASSAGTGFSSGANVLTF
>TRBV2|TRBJ2-7
CATQVLQGTSYEQYF
>TRBV7-2|TRBJ1-1
CASSSWDQNTEAFF
>TRBV29-1|TRBJ1-2
CSVGASGYTF
>TRBV6-2/TRBV6-3|TRBJ2-2
CATWTGKTGELFF
>TRBV6-1|TRBJ1-5
CASMGTGGNQPQHF
>TRBV4-3|TRBJ1-1
CASSQGTGVGTEAFF
>TRBV5-1|TRBJ2-7
CASSTWDPLGEQYF
>TRBV9|TRBJ2-2
CASSVELGLYTGELFF
>TRBV12-3/TRBV12-4|TRBJ2-2
CASTRDYLNGELFF
>TRBV4-1|TRBJ1-2
CASSQSGTGVRGYTF
>TRBV12-5|TRBJ2-3
CASGLAGTSGSTDTQYF
>TRBV28|.
CASSIRIGLADSYQETQYF
>TRBV12-3/TRBV12-4|TRBJ2-3
CASRYRATSADTRYF
>TRBV29-1|TRBJ1-3
CSAGVHRGRSGNTIYF
>TRBV29-1|TRBJ2-5
CSVDGTSGGAVYNEQYF
>TRBV27|TRBJ1-6
CASSIGRSSYNSPLHF